Described below is a single T cell receptor beta chain sequence and its context. What it binds is not known. The data belong to a study of response to subunit inactivated influenza vaccine. Study-wide findings and caveats: Every seasonal influenza vaccination brings in few new T cells, the authors suggested.

Using its own MiXCR run on the RT-PCR reads, TCRdb lists one record per CDR3 protein. The table has fewer than 750,000 distinct CDR3 sequences, about 14% seen once. The germline V gene encodes CDR1 LNHDA and CDR2 SQIVND (reference sequence). V lost 7 bases and J 0 bases, leaving 13 bases between the germline ends. This CDR3 spans 15 amino acids. The source was PBMCs from blood, collected 11 to 12 days after vaccination. The genes are TRBV19 and TRBJ1-5, with D perhaps TRBD1 (5 bases). The sequence derives from a man over 45 who received an inactivated influenza vaccine. In nucleotides, the CDR3 is TGTGCCAGTAATCATCAGGGAAATAGCAATCAGCCCCAGCATTTT. Protein sequence: CASNHQGNSNQPQHF.